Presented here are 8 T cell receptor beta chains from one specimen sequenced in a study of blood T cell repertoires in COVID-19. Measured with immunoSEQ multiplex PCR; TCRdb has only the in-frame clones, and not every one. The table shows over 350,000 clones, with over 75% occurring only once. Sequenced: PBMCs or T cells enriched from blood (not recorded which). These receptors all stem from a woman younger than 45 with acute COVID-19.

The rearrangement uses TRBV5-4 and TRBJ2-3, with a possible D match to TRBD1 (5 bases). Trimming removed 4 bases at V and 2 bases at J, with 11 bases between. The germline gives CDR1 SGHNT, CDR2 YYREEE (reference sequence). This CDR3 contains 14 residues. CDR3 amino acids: CASSTDTFTDTQYF. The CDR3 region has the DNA TGTGCCAGCAGCACGGACACCTTCACAGATACGCAGTATTTT.

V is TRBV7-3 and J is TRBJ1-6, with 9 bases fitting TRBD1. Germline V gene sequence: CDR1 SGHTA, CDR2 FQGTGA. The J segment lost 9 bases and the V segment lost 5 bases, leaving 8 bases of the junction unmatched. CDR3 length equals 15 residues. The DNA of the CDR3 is TGTGCCAGCAGCCCGACAGGGGGTTGGAGTTCACCCCTCCACTTT. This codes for CASSPTGGWSSPLHF.

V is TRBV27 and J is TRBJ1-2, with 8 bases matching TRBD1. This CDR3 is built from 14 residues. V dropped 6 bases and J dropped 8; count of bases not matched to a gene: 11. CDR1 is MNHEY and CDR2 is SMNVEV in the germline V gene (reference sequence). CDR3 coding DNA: TGTGCCAGCAGACTACTCGACAGGGGTCACGGCTACACCTTC. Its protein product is CASRLLDRGHGYTF.

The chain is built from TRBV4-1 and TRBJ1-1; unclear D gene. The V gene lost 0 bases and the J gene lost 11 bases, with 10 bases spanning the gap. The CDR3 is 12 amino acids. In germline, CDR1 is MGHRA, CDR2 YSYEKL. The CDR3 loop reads CASSQDRVGAFF. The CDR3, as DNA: TGCGCCAGCAGCCAAGACCGGGTAGGCGCTTTCTTT.

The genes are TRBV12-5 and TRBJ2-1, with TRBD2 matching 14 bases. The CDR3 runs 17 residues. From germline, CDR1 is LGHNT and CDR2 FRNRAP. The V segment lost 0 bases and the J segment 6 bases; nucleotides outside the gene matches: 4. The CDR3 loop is CASGLVLGLAGGNEQFF. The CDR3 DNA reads TGTGCTAGTGGTTTGGTACTAGGACTAGCGGGGGGCAATGAGCAGTTCTTC.

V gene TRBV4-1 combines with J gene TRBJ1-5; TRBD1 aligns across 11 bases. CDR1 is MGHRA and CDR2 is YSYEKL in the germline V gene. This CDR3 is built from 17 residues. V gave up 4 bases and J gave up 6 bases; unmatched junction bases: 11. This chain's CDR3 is CASSRESGQGASQPQHF. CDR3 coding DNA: TGCGCCAGCAGCCGAGAATCAGGACAGGGGGCAAGTCAGCCCCAGCATTTT.

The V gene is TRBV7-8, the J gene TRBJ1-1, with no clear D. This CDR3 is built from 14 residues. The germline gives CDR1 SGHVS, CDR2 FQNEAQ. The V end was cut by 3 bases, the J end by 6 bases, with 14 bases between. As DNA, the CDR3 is TGTGCCAGCAGCTTTTCGATGACTACGGCTGAAGCTTTCTTT. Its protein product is CASSFSMTTAEAFF. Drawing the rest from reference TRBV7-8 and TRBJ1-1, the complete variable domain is GAGVSQSPRYKVAKRGQDVALRCDPISGHVSLFWYQQALGQGPEFLTYFQNEAQLDKSGLPSDRFFAERPEGSVSTLKIQRTQQEDSAVYLCASSFSMTTAEAFFGQGTRLTVV.

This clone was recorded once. The CDR3 loop reads CASSFGDRGGEKLFF. For the CDR3, the DNA is TGTGCCAGCAGTTTCGGGGACAGGGGAGGCGAAAAACTGTTTTTT. The rearrangement links TRBV2 to TRBJ1-4, with TRBD1 matching 10 bases. Germline values: CDR1 SNHLY, CDR2 FYNNEI. This CDR3 region has 15 residues. The V and J ends lost 5 bases and 8 bases, in that order; junction bases with no gene match: 8.